Sequencing of this TCR beta chain was carried out in a study of blood T cell repertoires in COVID-19 (dated by TCRdb to 2018 to 2020). As for the study more broadly: Samples from collaborators originated in the United States, Italy and Spain and spanned both the acute and convalescent phases of COVID-19. The material from the prospective study consisted of cDNA or gDNA derived from T cells, B-cell-depleted T cells, or PBMCs. The dataset comprised deeply sampled blood TCRbeta repertoires from subjects exposed to, actively infected with, or recovered from COVID-19. A freely available public database, intended as a resource for researchers studying the immune response to SARS-CoV-2, is where the repertoires were released. The samples were drawn from the first 160 participants of the ongoing ImmuneRACE study and from 950 to 1,500 subjects provided by 6 global collaborators. Sample metadata almost always included a de-identified subject ID, COVID-19 status, age in years and sex. Where available, HLA class I and class II types were obtained from metadata supplied by the sample provider rather than from assay-based typing.

The CDR3 runs 14 amino acids, cysteine and phenylalanine included. The CDR3 DNA has 42 bases and is translated from base 1. CDR1 and CDR2 (SNHLY, FYNNEI) derive from the germline V gene. The junction shows trimming of 8 bases on V and 4 bases on J, and the gene matches do not reach 10 bases of it. Participants in the prospective study were aged about 18 to 100 years, lived in some 24 United States geographic areas, and enrolled through a virtual design. To assign participants to cohorts, the prospective study relied on clinical history that participants themselves reported in a screening survey and a study questionnaire. Recovered participants in ImmuneRACE Cohort 3 were defined as having two consecutive negative NP/OP PCR tests, clearance from a healthcare professional, or resolution of symptoms. In the prospective study, mobile phlebotomists collected whole blood, serum and a nasopharyngeal or oropharyngeal swab from each participant. Over a 2-month period, participants in the prospective study had the option of providing additional blood draws and questionnaires. Before DNA extraction, prospective study blood samples were shipped either frozen or at room temperature.

TCRbeta CDR3 regions were amplified from genomic DNA using the immunoSEQ Assay, a bias-controlled multiplex PCR. In the authors' own workflow: The number of nucleated cells in each sample was estimated from the amplification of reference gene primers within the assay. Sequence reads were collapsed and filtered to measure the absolute abundance of every unique TCRbeta CDR3 rearrangement. For each sample, productive Simpson clonality was calculated as the square root of Simpson's diversity index over productive rearrangements. The immuneACCESS repertoire file appears here via TCRdb, limited to in-frame rearrangements. These files lack a portion of the clones; in checked studies, under half of the deficit traces to unresolved V genes, and the cause of the others is not known. The DNA gave D and trimming, while V, J and clone size come from that table. The sample table lists 300,000 to 400,000 clones, approximately 88% of them with a count of one. The ten largest clones add up to roughly 5.3% of the sample.

The study at large found these results: The quantity of clinical and demographic metadata differed by source and by participant and was supplied without curation.

Remarks on this clone: Which antigen it targets is not known. No base qualities exist here, and no much larger clone lies one base off it.

This chain is built from TRBV2 and TRBJ1-2; 7 middle bases align to TRBD1. The receptor's source is a man between 60 and 75 years old who had recovered from COVID-19. Sequencing was done on a sample of PBMCs or T cells enriched from blood (not recorded which). For the CDR3, the sequence is CASGYSTGVYGYTF. The DNA reads as follows: TGTGCCAGCGGATATTCCACAGGGGTCTATGGCTACACCTTC.